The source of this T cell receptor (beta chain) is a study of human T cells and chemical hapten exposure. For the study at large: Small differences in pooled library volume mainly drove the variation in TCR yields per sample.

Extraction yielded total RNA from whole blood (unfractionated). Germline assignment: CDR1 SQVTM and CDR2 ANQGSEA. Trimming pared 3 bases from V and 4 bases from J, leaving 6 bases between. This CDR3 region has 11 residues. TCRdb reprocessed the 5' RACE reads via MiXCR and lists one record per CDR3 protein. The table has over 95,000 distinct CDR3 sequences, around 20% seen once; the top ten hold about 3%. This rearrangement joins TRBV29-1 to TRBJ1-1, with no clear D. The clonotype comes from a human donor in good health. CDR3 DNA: TGCAGCGTTGATGAGGGCACTGAAGCTTTCTTT. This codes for CSVDEGTEAFF.